The 27 T cell receptor beta chains below all came from one sample that was sequenced in a study of OX40 agonist ivuxolimab in advanced cancers. Library creation used the immunoSEQ multiplex PCR assay. In TCRdb, the immuneACCESS table is reduced to in-frame sequences with V and J assigned. These tables do not hold every clone; where another copy was compared, an unresolved V gene accounts for under half, and the others remain unexplained. Counted in this sample were some 40,000 clones; around 85% of them appeared once. The ten top clones hold under 45% of the sample. This specimen consisted of CD4+ or CD8+ T cells sorted from blood, obtained in a trial of the OX40 agonist ivuxolimab. Every receptor here comes from an adult with an advanced solid tumor such as melanoma, head and neck, liver or kidney cancer.

The chain recombines TRBV6-5 with TRBJ2-5, with a weak D call TRBD1 (6 bases). The germline V and J ends were trimmed by 2 bases and 7 bases, with 17 bases remaining between them. Per the germline V gene, CDR1 is MNHEY and CDR2 is SVGAGI. The CDR3 extends over 15 amino acids. CDR3 sequence reads: CASSYTLQGLGTQYF. The CDR3 DNA follows: TGTGCCAGCAGTTACACACTACAGGGTTTAGGGACCCAGTACTTC.

This clone was found once. The V and J genes are TRBV7-9 and TRBJ2-4; TRBD1 might be the D (6 bases). Germline CDR1 is SEHNR and CDR2 is FQNEAQ (reference sequence). V dropped 2 bases and J dropped 1 base, with 15 bases sitting between them. This CDR3 comprises 17 residues. CDR3 nucleotide sequence: TGTGCCAGCAGCTTAAGGGCAGGCCAGGGGGCCAAAAACATTCAGTACTTC. It translates to CASSLRAGQGAKNIQYF.

Only one count was recorded for this clone. The V call is TRBV2, the J call TRBJ1-1; the D is unclear. The CDR3 is 13 residues long. Germline lookup yields CDR1 SNHLY and CDR2 FYNNEI. The ends were cut back, 5 bases at V and 4 bases at J, with 11 bases in the middle. The CDR3 sequence is CASSSTTATEAFF. In DNA form, the CDR3 reads TGTGCCAGCAGTTCCACGACGGCCACTGAAGCTTTCTTT.

In its sample, this clone was seen once. CDR3 residues: CASSFPGGVRSTGELFF. The CDR3, as DNA: TGTGCCAGCAGCTTCCCGGGAGGAGTTCGCAGCACCGGGGAGCTGTTTTTT. The chain recombines TRBV5-4 with TRBJ2-2; 7 bases line up with TRBD2. V gave up 2 bases and J gave up 4 bases; unmatched junction bases: 11. CDR3 length equals 17 residues. Germline loops: CDR1 SGHNT, CDR2 YYREEE (reference sequence).

V usage is TRBV29-1 and J usage is TRBJ2-5; D tentatively reads TRBD1 or TRBD2 (5 bases each). Trimming cost V 4 bases and J 5 bases, with 14 bases left between them. The CDR3 is 13 amino acids. The germline V gene has CDR1 SQVTM and CDR2 ANQGSEA. In DNA form, the CDR3 reads TGCAGCGTTGCTGGGACCCCCGGGGAGACCCAGTACTTC. As protein: CSVAGTPGETQYF.

Only a few counts were recorded for this clone. The V and J genes are TRBV2 and TRBJ2-1; D is undetermined. This CDR3 region has 14 residues. CDR1 is SNHLY and CDR2 is FYNNEI in the germline V gene. Deletions cut 4 bases from V and 10 bases from J, with 17 bases between. This chain's CDR3 is CASSGPSPSGEQFF. The CDR3, as DNA: TGTGCCAGCAGTGGCCCCTCCCCGTCCGGCGAGCAGTTCTTC. Together with reference TRBV2 and TRBJ2-1, the CDR3 gives the full variable domain: EPEVTQTPSHQVTQMGQEVILRCVPISNHLYFYWYRQILGQKVEFLVSFYNNEISEKSEIFDDQFSVERPDGSNFTLKIRSTKLEDSAMYFCASSGPSPSGEQFFGPGTRLTVL.

This sequence joins TRBV30 and TRBJ1-1; tentative D call: TRBD1 (6 bases). The germline CDR1 and CDR2 sequences are GTSNPN and SVGIG (reference sequence). The CDR3 has 11 amino acids. V dropped 4 bases and J dropped 3 bases, with 6 bases sitting between them. DNA for the CDR3: TGTGCCTGGAACAGGGACACTGAAGCTTTCTTT. Translated, it gives CAWNRDTEAFF.

This chain links TRBV29-1 with TRBJ2-1; D is possibly TRBD1 or TRBD2 (6 bases each). CDR3 length equals 12 residues. Germline CDR1 SQVTM, CDR2 ANQGSEA. Trimming removed 7 bases from V and 5 bases from J, with 12 bases in between. The CDR3 reads CSGRGPNNEQFF. DNA of the CDR3: TGCAGCGGACGGGGGCCGAACAATGAGCAGTTCTTC.

The chain carries TRBV7-9 and TRBJ1-4; D is perhaps TRBD1 (6 bases). V lost 5 bases, J lost 2 bases, and 9 bases lay in between. This CDR3 has 14 amino acids. Per the germline V gene, CDR1 is SEHNR and CDR2 is FQNEAQ (reference sequence). In nucleotides, the CDR3 is TGTGCCAGCAGCCGTACAGGGACTAATGAAAAACTGTTTTTT. It encodes CASSRTGTNEKLFF.

The J gene is TRBJ2-7, the V gene TRBV10-3; 7 nucleotides agree with TRBD1. Trimming at V came to 0 bases and at J to 6 bases, leaving 2 bases not matched to a gene. Germline V gene lookup returns CDR1 ENHRY and CDR2 SYGVKD. This CDR3 is 13 amino acids long. This chain's CDR3 is CAISESDRVEQYF. DNA of the CDR3: TGTGCCATCAGTGAGTCCGACAGGGTCGAGCAGTACTTC.

The V and J genes are TRBV4-1 and TRBJ1-6, with TRBD1 matching over 7 bases. The V and J ends lost 0 bases and 6 bases, in that order; junction bases with no gene match: 2. This CDR3 spans 15 amino acids. Germline loops: CDR1 MGHRA, CDR2 YSYEKL. The CDR3 DNA follows: TGCGCCAGCAGCCAAGACCCAGGGGGTAATTCACCCCTCCACTTT. It is translated as CASSQDPGGNSPLHF.

This chain joins TRBV28 and TRBJ2-7; 7 bases map to TRBD1. The CDR3 extends over 13 amino acids. With 9 bases clipped from V and 2 bases from J, the junction kept 7 bases outside the gene matches. The germline CDR1 and CDR2 sequences are MDHEN and SYDVKM. The DNA of the CDR3 is TGTGCCAGTAGTCACAGGGGCCCCTACGAGCAGTACTTC. Protein sequence: CASSHRGPYEQYF.

The CDR3 here is CASSVTGNTEAFF. For the CDR3, the DNA is TGCGCCAGCAGCGTTACAGGGAACACTGAAGCTTTCTTT. The rearrangement joins TRBV5-1 to TRBJ1-1; possibly TRBD1 for D (5 bases). This CDR3 region has 13 residues. Trimming shortened V by 4 bases and J by 1 base, and 8 bases separated the two germline ends. CDR1 is SGHRS and CDR2 is YFSETQ in the germline V gene. The variable domain in full, completed from reference TRBV5-1 and TRBJ1-1, reads KAGVTQTPRYLIKTRGQQVTLSCSPISGHRSVSWYQQTPGQGLQFLFEYFSETQRNKGNFPGRFSGRQFSNSRSEMNVSTLELGDSALYLCASSVTGNTEAFFGQGTRLTVV.

The CDR3 is CASSPPGPYGYTF. Written as DNA, the CDR3 is TGTGCCAGCAGCCCCCCAGGACCCTATGGCTACACCTTC. The chain links TRBV7-2 to TRBJ1-2; D not resolved. In germline, CDR1 is SGHTA, CDR2 FQGNSA. V was pared by 5 bases and J by 4 bases, with 11 bases between. This CDR3 has 13 amino acids.

CDR3 in amino acids: CASSSRTGGVYGYTF. The CDR3 nucleotides read TGTGCCAGCAGCTCGAGGACAGGGGGCGTCTATGGCTACACCTTC. This chain joins TRBV5-5 and TRBJ1-2, with 11 bases matching TRBD1. CDR1 is SGHKS and CDR2 is YYEKEE in the germline V gene (reference sequence). The CDR3 has 15 amino acids. V gave up 3 bases and J gave up 4 bases; unmatched junction bases: 5.

V and J are TRBV2 and TRBJ1-1, with 7 bases fitting TRBD1. In germline, CDR1 is SNHLY, CDR2 FYNNEI. The trim removed 6 bases at V and 7 bases at J, leaving 2 bases unmatched. The CDR3 has 11 amino acids. The CDR3 bases are TGTGCCAGCAGGGGACAGCTTGAAGCTTTCTTT. Its protein is CASRGQLEAFF.

V is TRBV5-6 and J is TRBJ2-5; 7 nucleotides match TRBD1. Trimming took 4 bases from V and 5 from J; bases not matched to a gene: 5. The CDR3 extends over 13 amino acids. Germline-derived CDR1 and CDR2 are SGHDT and YYEEEE. CDR3 protein: CASSAGGGETQYF. CDR3 coding DNA: TGTGCCAGCAGCGCAGGGGGTGGCGAGACCCAGTACTTC.

The chain uses TRBV19 and TRBJ2-1; 11 bases map to TRBD2. The CDR3 is 15 amino acids. CDR1 and CDR2 from the germline V gene are LNHDA and SQIVND (reference sequence). Germline trimming cut 6 bases from V and 4 bases from J; bases unmatched to any gene: 5. The CDR3 region is CASRQLAGAYNEQFF. CDR3 coding DNA: TGTGCCAGTAGGCAACTAGCGGGGGCTTACAATGAGCAGTTCTTC.

By frequency in the sample, this clone is medium-sized. This chain connects TRBV7-9 to TRBJ1-2; D gene ambiguous. The CDR3 has 14 residues. Germline values: CDR1 SEHNR, CDR2 FQNEAQ (reference sequence). V shed 9 bases and J shed 2 bases, with 16 bases lying between them. CDR3 region: CASSWLAKNYGYTF. The CDR3 nucleotides read TGTGCCAGTTCCTGGTTAGCAAAAAACTATGGCTACACCTTC.

CDR3 bases: TGTGCCAGTTCGACAGGGGGCCCCAAGTATACGCAGTATTTT. Its protein is CASSTGGPKYTQYF. This chain joins TRBV19 and TRBJ2-3; 10 bases align to TRBD1. Germline V gene data show CDR1 as LNHDA and CDR2 as SQIVND (reference sequence). With V trimmed by 8 bases and J by 7 bases, 9 bases remained unmatched. The CDR3 consists of 14 residues.

This clone was detected only once. The chain recombines TRBV6-5 with TRBJ1-1, with TRBD1 matching 7 bases. This CDR3 has 15 residues. Germline CDR1 reads MNHEY; CDR2 reads SVGAGI. V lost 2 bases and J lost 8; bases outside the gene matches: 11. The CDR3 is CASSYRDSQTKEAFF. The DNA of the CDR3 is TGTGCCAGCAGTTACCGGGACAGCCAAACCAAAGAAGCTTTCTTT.

The J gene is TRBJ2-3, the V gene TRBV19; TRBD2 agrees at 9 bases. Germline V gene lookup returns CDR1 LNHDA and CDR2 SQIVND (reference sequence). The CDR3 runs to 13 residues. After removal of 11 bases from V and 6 bases from J, the junction contained 9 bases not matched to a gene. Here the CDR3 DNA reads TGTGCCGGGTCTAGCGGGGCAAGGGATACGCAGTATTTT. Translating gives CAGSSGARDTQYF. The complete variable domain, with remaining parts taken from reference TRBV19 and TRBJ2-3, reads DGGITQSPKYLFRKEGQNVTLSCEQNLNHDAMYWYRQDPGQGLRLIYYSQIVNDFQKGDIAEGYSVSREKKESFPLTVTSAQKNPTAFYLCAGSSGARDTQYFGPGTRLTVL.

The chain couples TRBV30 to TRBJ2-3, with 9 bases matching TRBD2. J lost 5 bases, V lost 5 bases, and 8 bases had no gene match. The CDR3 has 14 amino acids. The germline V gene encodes CDR1 GTSNPN and CDR2 SVGIG (reference sequence). Written as DNA, the CDR3 is TGTGCCTGGGACCCGATTAGCGGGGGAGATACGCAGTATTTT. Protein sequence: CAWDPISGGDTQYF.

This chain uses TRBV6-5 with TRBJ1-2; 9 nucleotides match TRBD1. The CDR3 is 15 amino acids. The V segment lost 6 bases and the J segment 0 bases; nucleotides outside the gene matches: 5. CDR1 MNHEY and CDR2 SVGAGI come from the germline V gene. CDR3 nucleotides: TGTGCCAGCAGCTCACAGGGGGCATCTAACTATGGCTACACCTTC. Amino acid sequence: CASSSQGASNYGYTF.

The CDR3 here is CASSEFISVGDGAAFF. In nucleotides, the CDR3 is TGTGCCAGCAGTGAATTTATTAGTGTGGGGGATGGGGCGGCTTTCTTT. The chain links TRBV25-1 to TRBJ1-1, with D perhaps matching TRBD1 (5 bases). V lost 1 base to trimming and J lost 11 bases, with 23 bases between them. The CDR3 sequence is 16 residues long. Per germline, CDR1 MGHDK and CDR2 SYGVNS.

The CDR3 spells CASSLGGSGGSYEQYF. CDR3 DNA sequence: TGCGCCAGCAGCTTGGGAGGTAGCGGGGGAAGCTACGAGCAGTACTTC. V gene TRBV5-1 combines with J gene TRBJ2-7, with 9 positions matching TRBD2. V trimming: 0 bases; J trimming: 3 bases; junction bases outside the gene matches: 7. The CDR3 has 16 residues. Germline loops: CDR1 SGHRS, CDR2 YFSETQ.

A few counts support this clone. This chain uses TRBV19 with TRBJ1-2, with 7 bases identical to TRBD1. The CDR3 consists of 13 residues. Looked up from germline, CDR1 is LNHDA and CDR2 is SQIVND (reference sequence). The V gene end was trimmed by 4 bases and the J gene end by 6 bases; junction bases not matched to a gene: 5. The CDR3 sequence is CASSTDREHGYTF. In DNA form, the CDR3 reads TGTGCCAGTAGTACCGACAGGGAACATGGCTACACCTTC.